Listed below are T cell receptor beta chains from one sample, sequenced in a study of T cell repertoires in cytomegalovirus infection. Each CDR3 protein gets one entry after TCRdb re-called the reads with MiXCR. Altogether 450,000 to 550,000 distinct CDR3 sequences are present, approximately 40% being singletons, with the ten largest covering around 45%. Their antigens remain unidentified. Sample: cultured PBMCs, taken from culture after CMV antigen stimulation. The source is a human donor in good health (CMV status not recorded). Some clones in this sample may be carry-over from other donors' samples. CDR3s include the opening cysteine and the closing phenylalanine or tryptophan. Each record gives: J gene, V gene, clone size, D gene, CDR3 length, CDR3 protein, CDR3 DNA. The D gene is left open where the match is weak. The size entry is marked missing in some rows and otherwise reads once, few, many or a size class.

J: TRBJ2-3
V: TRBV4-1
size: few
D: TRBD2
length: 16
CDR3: CASSPIERGVSNTQYF
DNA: TGCGCCAGCAGCCCCATCGAGCGGGGGGTGTCAAATACGCAGTATTTT

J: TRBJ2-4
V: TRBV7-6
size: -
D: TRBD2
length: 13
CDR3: CASSQGGGGIQYF
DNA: TGTGCCAGCAGCCAAGGCGGGGGAGGCATTCAGTACTTC

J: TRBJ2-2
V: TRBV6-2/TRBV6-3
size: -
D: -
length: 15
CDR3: CASSYMAGSTGELFF
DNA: TGTGCCAGCAGTTACATGGCGGGAAGCACCGGGGAGCTGTTTTTT

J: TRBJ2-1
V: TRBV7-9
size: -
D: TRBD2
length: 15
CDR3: CASSLWSSGSDEQFF
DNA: TGTGCCAGCAGCTTATGGTCTAGCGGGAGTGATGAGCAGTTCTTC

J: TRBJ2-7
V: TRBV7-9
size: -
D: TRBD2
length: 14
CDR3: CASSWLAGFYEQYF
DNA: TGTGCCAGCAGCTGGTTAGCGGGGTTCTACGAGCAGTACTTC

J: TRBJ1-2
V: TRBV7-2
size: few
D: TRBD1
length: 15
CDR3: CASSKGGTASYGYTF
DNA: TGTGCCAGCAGCAAGGGGGGGACAGCATCCTATGGCTACACCTTC

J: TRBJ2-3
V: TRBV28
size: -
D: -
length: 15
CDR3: CASSPSGTFTDTQYF
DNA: TGTGCCAGCAGTCCTTCCGGGACATTCACAGATACGCAGTATTTT

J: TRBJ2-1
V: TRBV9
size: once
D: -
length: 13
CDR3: CASSVDALAEQFF
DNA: TGTGCCAGCAGCGTAGACGCCCTGGCGGAGCAGTTCTTC

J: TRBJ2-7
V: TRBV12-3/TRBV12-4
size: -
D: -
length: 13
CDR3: CASSFIIGNEQYF
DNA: TGTGCCAGCAGTTTTATCATAGGGAACGAGCAGTACTTC

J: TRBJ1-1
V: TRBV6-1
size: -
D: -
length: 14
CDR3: CATRGLGGSTEAFF
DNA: TGTGCCACCCGGGGCCTTGGGGGTAGCACTGAAGCTTTCTTT

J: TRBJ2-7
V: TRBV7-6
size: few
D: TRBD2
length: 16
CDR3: CASSLEAGGIVYEQYF
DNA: TGTGCCAGCAGCTTAGAGGCGGGAGGGATAGTCTACGAGCAGTACTTC

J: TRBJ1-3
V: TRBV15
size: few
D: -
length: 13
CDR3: CATTSGSGNTIYF
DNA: TGTGCCACCACCTCTGGTTCTGGAAACACCATATATTTT

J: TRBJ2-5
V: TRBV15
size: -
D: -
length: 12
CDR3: CATSWFEETQYF
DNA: TGTGCCACCAGCTGGTTCGAAGAGACCCAGTACTTC

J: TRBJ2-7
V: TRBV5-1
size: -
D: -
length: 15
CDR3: CASSGGGTSRHEQYF
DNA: TGCGCCAGCAGCGGGGGTGGTACAAGCCGACACGAGCAGTACTTC

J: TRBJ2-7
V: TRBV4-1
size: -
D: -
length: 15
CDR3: CASSQAPARSYEQYF
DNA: TGCGCCAGCAGCCAAGCCCCTGCCCGGTCCTACGAGCAGTACTTC

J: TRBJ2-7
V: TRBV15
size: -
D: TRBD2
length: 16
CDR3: CATSRDTSGSAVEQYF
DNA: TGTGCCACCAGCAGGGATACTAGCGGGAGTGCCGTCGAGCAGTACTTC

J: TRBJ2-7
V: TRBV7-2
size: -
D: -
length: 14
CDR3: CASSLRGGDYEQYF
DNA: TGTGCCAGCAGCTTAAGGGGGGGAGACTACGAGCAGTACTTC

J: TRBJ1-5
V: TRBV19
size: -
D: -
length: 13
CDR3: CASSIRSSGPQHF
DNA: TGTGCCAGTAGTATCAGGAGCAGCGGGCCCCAGCATTTT

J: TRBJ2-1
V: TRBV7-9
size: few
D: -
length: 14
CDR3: CASSSRGQINEQFF
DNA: TGTGCCAGCAGCTCTAGAGGACAGATAAATGAGCAGTTCTTC

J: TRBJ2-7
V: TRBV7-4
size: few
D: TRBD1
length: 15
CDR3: CASSFPGQGLDEQYF
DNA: TGTGCCAGCAGCTTCCCGGGACAGGGACTCGACGAGCAGTACTTC

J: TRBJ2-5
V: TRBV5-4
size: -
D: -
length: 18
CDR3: CASSLFLSGVWAQETQYF
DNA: TGTGCCAGCAGCTTGTTTCTCTCAGGGGTTTGGGCCCAAGAGACCCAGTACTTC

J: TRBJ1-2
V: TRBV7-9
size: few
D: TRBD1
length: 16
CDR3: CASSTSWDRLNYGYTF
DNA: TGTGCCAGCAGCACCAGCTGGGACAGGCTGAACTATGGCTACACCTTC

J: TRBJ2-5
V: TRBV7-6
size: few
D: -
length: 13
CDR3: CASSLEMRETQYF
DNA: TGTGCCAGCAGCTTAGAAATGCGGGAGACCCAGTACTTC

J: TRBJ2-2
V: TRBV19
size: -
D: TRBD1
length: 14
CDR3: CASRIDRDTGELFF
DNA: TGTGCCAGTAGAATCGACAGGGACACCGGGGAGCTGTTTTTT

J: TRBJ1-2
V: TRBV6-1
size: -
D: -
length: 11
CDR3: CASSYNYGYTF
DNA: TGTGCCAGCAGTTACAACTATGGCTACACCTTC

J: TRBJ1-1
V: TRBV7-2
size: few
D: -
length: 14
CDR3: CASSRRLRDTEAFF
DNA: TGTGCCAGCAGCCGGAGATTAAGAGACACTGAAGCTTTCTTT

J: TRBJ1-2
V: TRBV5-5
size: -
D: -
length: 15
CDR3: CASSLEAGFSYGYTF
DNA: TGTGCCAGCAGCTTGGAGGCGGGGTTCAGCTATGGCTACACCTTC

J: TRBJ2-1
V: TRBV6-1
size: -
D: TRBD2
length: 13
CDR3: CASPPGGSDEQFF
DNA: TGTGCCAGCCCTCCAGGCGGGAGCGATGAGCAGTTCTTC

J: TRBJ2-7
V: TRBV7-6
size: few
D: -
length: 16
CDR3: CASSTPRDGGSYEQYF
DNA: TGTGCCAGCAGCACGCCCCGAGATGGAGGCTCCTACGAGCAGTACTTC

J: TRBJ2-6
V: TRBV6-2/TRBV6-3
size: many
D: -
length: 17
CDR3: CASSYSLTESGANVLTF
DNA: TGTGCCAGCAGTTACTCCCTTACAGAGTCTGGGGCCAACGTCCTGACTTTC

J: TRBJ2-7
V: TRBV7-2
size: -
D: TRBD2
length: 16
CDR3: CASSTVGTSGIDEQYF
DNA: TGTGCCAGCAGCACAGTCGGGACTAGCGGGATCGACGAGCAGTACTTC

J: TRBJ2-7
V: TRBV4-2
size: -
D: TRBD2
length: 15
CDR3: CASSPWGSGGYEQYF
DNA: TGTGCCAGCAGCCCGTGGGGTAGCGGGGGCTACGAGCAGTACTTC

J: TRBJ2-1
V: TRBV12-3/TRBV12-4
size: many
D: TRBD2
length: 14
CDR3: CASSLGLSYNEQFF
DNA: TGTGCCAGCAGTTTGGGACTATCCTACAATGAGCAGTTCTTC

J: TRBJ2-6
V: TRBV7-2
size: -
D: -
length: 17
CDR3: CASSLDSTSSGANVLTF
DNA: TGTGCCAGCAGCTTGGACAGTACCTCCTCTGGGGCCAACGTCCTGACTTTC

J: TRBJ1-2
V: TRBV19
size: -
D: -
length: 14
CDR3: CASTQAAEDYGYTF
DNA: TGTGCCAGTACTCAGGCGGCGGAGGACTATGGCTACACCTTC

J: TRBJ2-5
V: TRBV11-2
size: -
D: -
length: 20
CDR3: CASSLVGAWASSMGQETQYF
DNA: TGTGCCAGCAGCTTAGTGGGGGCTTGGGCCTCCAGCATGGGGCAAGAGACCCAGTACTTC

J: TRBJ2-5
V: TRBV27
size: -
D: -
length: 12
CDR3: CASKSPQETQYF
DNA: TGTGCCAGCAAGAGCCCCCAAGAGACCCAGTACTTC

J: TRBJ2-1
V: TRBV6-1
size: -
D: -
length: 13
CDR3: CASRPQGWGEQFF
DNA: TGTGCCAGCAGGCCCCAGGGATGGGGTGAGCAGTTCTTC

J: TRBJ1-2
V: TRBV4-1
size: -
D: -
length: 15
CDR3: CASSQDRGANYGYTF
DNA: TGCGCCAGCAGCCAAGACAGGGGAGCTAACTATGGCTACACCTTC

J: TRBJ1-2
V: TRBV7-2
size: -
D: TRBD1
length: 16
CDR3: CASSYIPGTGTYGYTF
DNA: TGTGCCAGCAGCTACATCCCAGGGACAGGGACTTATGGCTACACCTTC

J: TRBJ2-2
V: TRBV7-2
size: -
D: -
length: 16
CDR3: CASSLGGLSNTGELFF
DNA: TGTGCCAGCAGCTTAGGGGGACTCTCAAACACCGGGGAGCTGTTTTTT

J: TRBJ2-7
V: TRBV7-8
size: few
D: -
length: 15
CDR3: CASSPLKRVAYEQYF
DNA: TGTGCCAGCAGCCCCCTTAAGAGGGTCGCGTACGAGCAGTACTTC

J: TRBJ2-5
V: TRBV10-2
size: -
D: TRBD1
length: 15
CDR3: CASSDWTGRSETQYF
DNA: TGCGCCAGCAGTGATTGGACAGGGAGATCAGAGACCCAGTACTTC

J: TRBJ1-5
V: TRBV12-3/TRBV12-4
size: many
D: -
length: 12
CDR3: CASSRSNQPQHF
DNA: TGTGCCAGCAGTCGGAGCAATCAGCCCCAGCATTTT

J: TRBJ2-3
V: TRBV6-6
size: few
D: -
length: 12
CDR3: CASSYWGDSQYF
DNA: TGTGCCAGCAGTTACTGGGGGGACTCGCAGTATTTT

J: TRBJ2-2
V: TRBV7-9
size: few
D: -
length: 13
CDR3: CASSLVATGELFF
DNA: TGTGCCAGCAGCTTAGTGGCCACCGGGGAGCTGTTTTTT

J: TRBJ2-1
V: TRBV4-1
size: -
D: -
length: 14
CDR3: CASSQAVGHNEQFF
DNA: TGCGCCAGCAGCCAAGCCGTAGGGCATAATGAGCAGTTCTTC

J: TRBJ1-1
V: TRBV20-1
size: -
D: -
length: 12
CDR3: CSANRLNTEAFF
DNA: TGCAGTGCCAATAGATTGAACACTGAAGCTTTCTTT

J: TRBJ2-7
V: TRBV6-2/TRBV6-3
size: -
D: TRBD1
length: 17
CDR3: CASSPPQASGGESEQYF
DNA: TGTGCCAGCAGTCCGCCCCAAGCCTCAGGGGGCGAAAGCGAGCAGTACTTC

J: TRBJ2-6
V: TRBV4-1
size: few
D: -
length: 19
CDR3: CASSQDIRDIPSGANVLTF
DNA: TGCGCCAGCAGCCAAGATATCCGAGATATTCCTTCTGGGGCCAACGTCCTGACTTTC

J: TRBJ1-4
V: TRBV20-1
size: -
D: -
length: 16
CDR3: CSARGSASGTLAKLFF
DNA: TGCAGTGCTAGAGGGTCGGCGTCTGGAACCCTTGCGAAACTGTTTTTT

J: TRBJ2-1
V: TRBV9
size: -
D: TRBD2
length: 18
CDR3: CASSINPGTSGWGNEQFF
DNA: TGTGCCAGCAGCATCAACCCCGGGACTAGCGGGTGGGGGAATGAGCAGTTCTTC

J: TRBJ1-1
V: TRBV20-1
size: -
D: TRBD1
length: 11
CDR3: CSARQGPPAFF
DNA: TGCAGTGCGAGACAGGGGCCGCCGGCTTTCTTT

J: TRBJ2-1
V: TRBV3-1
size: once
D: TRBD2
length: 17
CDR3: CASSLRLAGVSYNEQFF
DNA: TGTGCCAGCAGCCTAAGACTAGCGGGAGTGTCCTACAATGAGCAGTTCTTC

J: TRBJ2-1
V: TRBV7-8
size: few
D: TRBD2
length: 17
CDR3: CASSLLLAGDYYNEQFF
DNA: TGTGCCAGCAGCTTATTGCTAGCGGGGGACTACTACAATGAGCAGTTCTTC

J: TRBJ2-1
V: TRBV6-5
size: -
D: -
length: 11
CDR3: CASKSLGEQFF
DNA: TGTGCCAGCAAATCCCTAGGTGAGCAGTTCTTC

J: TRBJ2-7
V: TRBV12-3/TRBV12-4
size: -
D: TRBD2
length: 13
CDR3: CASSWEGRSEQYF
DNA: TGTGCCAGCAGTTGGGAGGGGAGAAGCGAGCAGTACTTC

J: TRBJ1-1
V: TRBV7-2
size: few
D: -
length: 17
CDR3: CASSSPQIHLMNTEAFF
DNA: TGTGCCAGCAGCTCCCCCCAAATACACCTTATGAACACTGAAGCTTTCTTT

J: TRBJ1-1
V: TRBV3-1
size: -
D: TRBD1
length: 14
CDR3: CASSHRQGGSEAFF
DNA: TGTGCCAGCAGCCATCGACAGGGAGGGAGTGAAGCTTTCTTT